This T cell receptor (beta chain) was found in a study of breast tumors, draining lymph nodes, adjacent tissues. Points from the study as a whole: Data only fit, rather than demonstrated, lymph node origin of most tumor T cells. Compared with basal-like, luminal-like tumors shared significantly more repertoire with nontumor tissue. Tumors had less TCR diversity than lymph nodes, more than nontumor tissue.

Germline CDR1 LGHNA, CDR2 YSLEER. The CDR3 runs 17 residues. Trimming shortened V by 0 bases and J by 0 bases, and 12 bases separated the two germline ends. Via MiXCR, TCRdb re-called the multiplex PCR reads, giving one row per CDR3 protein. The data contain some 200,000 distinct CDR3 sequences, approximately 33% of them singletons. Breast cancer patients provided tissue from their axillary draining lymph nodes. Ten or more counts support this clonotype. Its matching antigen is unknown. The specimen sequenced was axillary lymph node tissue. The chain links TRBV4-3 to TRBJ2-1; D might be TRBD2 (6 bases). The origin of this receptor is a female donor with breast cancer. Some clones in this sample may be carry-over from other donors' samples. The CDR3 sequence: CASSQETGRSSYNEQFF. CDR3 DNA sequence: TGCGCCAGCAGCCAAGAAACGGGGAGGAGCTCCTACAATGAGCAGTTCTTC.